This passage covers 29 T cell receptor beta chains from one sample sequenced in a study of T cells in Graves' hyperthyroidism and ophthalmopathy. RNA transcripts gave rise to amplified TCR beta CDR3 regions. First-round RT-PCR with HTBI primers amplified the TCR CDR3 region. Via MiXCR, TCRdb re-called the multiplex PCR reads, giving one row per CDR3 protein. The sample holds fewer than 900,000 distinct CDR3 sequences, approximately 16% seen once. The sequenced material came from blood. These receptors all stem from a man between 18 and 29 years old with Graves' hyperthyroidism.

This clonotype was observed at least ten times. The rearrangement uses TRBV27 and TRBJ2-1; 10 bases are a match to TRBD2. Germline V lookup: CDR1 MNHEY, CDR2 SMNVEV (reference sequence). Losses at the gene ends were 7 bases for V and 6 bases for J; bases not matched to a gene: 9. CDR3 size: 15 residues. CDR3: CASTVLAGGPNEQFF. CDR3 sequence (DNA): TGTGCCAGCACCGTCTTAGCGGGAGGCCCCAATGAGCAGTTCTTC.

This clonotype has more than one count but fewer than ten. The J gene is TRBJ1-2, the V gene TRBV5-8; D gene unclear. V was shortened by 0 bases and J by 6 bases, with 9 bases between the two germline ends. This CDR3 is built from 13 residues. CDR1 is SGHTS, CDR2 YDEGEE, per germline. Written as DNA, the CDR3 is TGTGCCAGCAGCTTGGCTCGGGAGGATGGCTACACCTTC. The encoded protein is CASSLAREDGYTF.

The J gene is TRBJ2-7, the V gene TRBV28; 7 bases map to TRBD1. Trimming removed 5 bases from V and 3 bases from J; junction bases left unmatched: 13. The CDR3 runs to 16 residues. In germline, CDR1 is MDHEN, CDR2 SYDVKM. Here the CDR3 reads CASSPETGPTNYEQYF. The CDR3 DNA is TGTGCCAGCAGTCCCGAGACAGGGCCGACTAACTACGAGCAGTACTTC.

This clonotype was counted a single time. V and J are TRBV15 and TRBJ2-1; D gene ambiguous. Germline CDR1 is LNHNV and CDR2 is YYDKDF (reference sequence). Trimming removed 1 base from V and 8 bases from J, with 9 bases in between. The CDR3 totals 13 residues. The CDR3 DNA reads TGTGCCACCAGCAGAGGGGTAGGCGATGAGCAGTTCTTC. Amino acids: CATSRGVGDEQFF.

V and J are TRBV28 and TRBJ2-7, with unresolved D. Germline V gene lookup returns CDR1 MDHEN and CDR2 SYDVKM. The CDR3 has 15 amino acids. Trimming removed 0 bases at V and 2 bases at J, with 11 bases between. CDR3 loop: CASSLWGRVTYEQYF. DNA of the CDR3: TGTGCCAGCAGTTTATGGGGTAGGGTAACCTACGAGCAGTACTTC.

This clonotype was detected many times. The chain couples TRBV2 to TRBJ2-5; D possibly corresponds to TRBD2 (6 bases). Trimming stripped 4 bases from V and 3 bases from J, with 9 bases between. CDR3 size: 13 residues. Germline CDR1 and CDR2: SNHLY and FYNNEI. The CDR3 region is CASSVGLKETQYF. Here the CDR3 DNA reads TGTGCCAGCAGTGTGGGACTTAAAGAGACCCAGTACTTC.

This chain joins TRBV24-1 and TRBJ2-4; D is unresolved. Germline CDR1 is KGHDR and CDR2 is SFDVKD. The germline V and J ends were trimmed by 3 bases and 6 bases, with 5 bases remaining between them. This CDR3 comprises 12 residues. The CDR3 nucleotides read TGTGCCACCAGTGATGACATAAACATTCAGTACTTC. Translating gives CATSDDINIQYF.

This clonotype was seen only a few times. The chain links TRBV7-9 to TRBJ2-1, with 8 positions matching TRBD2. V was clipped by 11 bases and J by 0 bases; unmatched bases: 3. Germline V CDR1 and CDR2: SEHNR, FQNEAQ (reference sequence). This CDR3 contains 13 residues. The CDR3, as DNA: TGTGCCGCCAGCGGGAGCTCCTACAATGAGCAGTTCTTC. Translating it yields CAASGSSYNEQFF.

As to this clonotype: The germline gene is not matched at one end of the junction; a read error may be the cause. The V call is TRBV20-1, the J call TRBJ2-7, with TRBD2 matching 11 bases. CDR1 is DFQATT, CDR2 SNEGSKA, per germline (reference sequence). The CDR3 contains 15 residues. The CDR3 here is CSASHPSGGTYGQYF. As DNA, the CDR3 is TGCAGTGCTAGTCACCCTAGCGGGGGGACCTACGGGCAGTACTTC.

This clonotype was detected only a few times. V usage is TRBV30 and J usage is TRBJ1-5; no definite D call. The CDR3 covers 16 residues. Germline V lookup: CDR1 GTSNPN, CDR2 SVGIG (reference sequence). This chain's CDR3 is CAPTTRDGYSNQPQHF. CDR3 nucleotide sequence: TGTGCTCCCACAACCCGAGACGGGTATAGCAATCAGCCCCAGCATTTT.

This clonotype came up many times. This chain joins TRBV12-3 or TRBV12-4 and TRBJ2-2, with 10 bases aligning to TRBD2. Germline trimming cut 6 bases from V and 4 bases from J; bases unmatched to any gene: 5. The CDR3 sequence is 15 residues long. The CDR3: CASRPGTSVTGELFF. The CDR3 DNA reads TGTGCCAGCAGACCCGGGACTAGCGTCACCGGGGAGCTGTTTTTT.

J is TRBJ2-5 and V is TRBV5-8; TRBD2 might be the D (5 bases). This CDR3 spans 14 amino acids. Germline V lookup: CDR1 SGHTS, CDR2 YDEGEE. Trimming removed 2 bases from V and 4 bases from J, with 12 bases in between. The CDR3 here is CASSFGRAGETQYF. CDR3 bases: TGTGCCAGCAGCTTTGGAAGGGCGGGAGAGACCCAGTACTTC.

This clonotype has a handful of counts. The chain is built from TRBV5-5 and TRBJ2-3, with unresolved D. Germline CDR1 SGHKS, CDR2 YYEKEE (reference sequence). V shed 4 bases and J shed 0 bases, with 15 bases lying between them. The CDR3 covers 16 residues. CDR3: CASSLPTRSSTDTQYF. CDR3 coding DNA: TGTGCCAGCAGCCTCCCGACGAGATCTAGCACAGATACGCAGTATTTT.

Only a few counts were recorded for this clonotype. The V gene is TRBV6-6, the J gene TRBJ1-2; D is unclear. V lost 0 bases to trimming and J lost 7 bases, with 15 bases between them. The germline gives CDR1 MNHNY, CDR2 SVGAGI (reference sequence). The CDR3 length is 15 residues. In DNA, the CDR3 is TGTGCCAGCAGTTACTCGACTCCCGGGCGAGGTGGCTACACCTTC. This sequence encodes CASSYSTPGRGGYTF.

This clonotype was recorded at least ten times. V is TRBV3-1 and J is TRBJ2-3; no definite D call. V was cut by 0 bases and J by 8 bases, with 12 bases left in between. The CDR3 is made up of 14 amino acids. Germline V gene lookup returns CDR1 LGHDT and CDR2 YNNKEL (reference sequence). In DNA, the CDR3 is TGTGCCAGCAGCCAAGACACCGGATCGGGTACGCAGTATTTT. The encoded protein is CASSQDTGSGTQYF.

The chain links TRBV20-1 to TRBJ2-3, with 8 nucleotides matching TRBD2. Trimming removed 5 bases from V and 6 bases from J; junction bases left unmatched: 16. This CDR3 is built from 16 residues. Germline V lookup: CDR1 DFQATT, CDR2 SNEGSKA (reference sequence). CDR3 DNA: TGCAGTGCTTTTTTCAGCGGGAGCGTACGGGGGGATACGCAGTATTTT. Its translation: CSAFFSGSVRGDTQYF.

This clonotype was detected a few times. This chain connects TRBV6-2 or TRBV6-3 to TRBJ2-1; the match to TRBD2 covers 13 bases. Germline V CDR1 and CDR2: MNHEY, SVGEGT. The CDR3 spans 15 residues. V shed 6 bases and J 10 bases; nucleotides not matched to a gene: 9. The CDR3 is CASSKLAGGHNEQFF. The CDR3 nucleotides are TGTGCCAGCAGCAAACTAGCGGGAGGGCATAACGAGCAGTTCTTC.

The V call is TRBV19, the J call TRBJ2-1; no definite D call. The germline V gene encodes CDR1 LNHDA and CDR2 SQIVND (reference sequence). Trimming shortened V by 0 bases and J by 10 bases, and 7 bases separated the two germline ends. This CDR3 has 12 amino acids. As DNA, the CDR3 is TGTGCCAGTAGTATAGAGGGCCAGGAGCAGTTCTTC. This codes for CASSIEGQEQFF. Combining the CDR3 with reference TRBV19 and TRBJ2-1 gives the whole variable domain DGGITQSPKYLFRKEGQNVTLSCEQNLNHDAMYWYRQDPGQGLRLIYYSQIVNDFQKGDIAEGYSVSREKKESFPLTVTSAQKNPTAFYLCASSIEGQEQFFGPGTRLTVL.

This clonotype was counted ten times or more. The chain is built from TRBV28 and TRBJ2-3; 11 bases are shared with TRBD2. CDR3 length: 17 amino acids. The germline gives CDR1 MDHEN, CDR2 SYDVKM. J lost 4 bases, V lost 4 bases, and 10 bases had no gene match. The CDR3 nucleotides read TGTGCCAGCAGTTGGGCCCTGCTAGCGGGAGGCCCAGATACGCAGTATTTT. Protein sequence: CASSWALLAGGPDTQYF. Filled out from reference TRBV28 and TRBJ2-3, the complete variable domain reads DVKVTQSSRYLVKRTGEKVFLECVQDMDHENMFWYRQDPGLGLRLIYFSYDVKMKEKGDIPEGYSVSREKKERFSLILESASTNQTSMYLCASSWALLAGGPDTQYFGPGTRLTVL.

In its sample, this clonotype was seen many times. The chain combines TRBV20-1 with TRBJ2-7, with 10 positions matching TRBD2. The J segment lost 9 bases and the V segment lost 5 bases, leaving 10 bases of the junction unmatched. This CDR3 region has 13 residues. CDR1 is DFQATT, CDR2 SNEGSKA, per germline (reference sequence). This CDR3 is CSAQAQAGGGQYF. The CDR3 DNA reads as TGCAGTGCTCAGGCCCAAGCGGGAGGGGGGCAGTACTTC.

This clonotype was seen many times. The chain is built from TRBV27 and TRBJ2-3, with no clear D. Per germline, CDR1 MNHEY and CDR2 SMNVEV (reference sequence). V gave up 7 bases and J gave up 3 bases, with 11 bases separating them. The CDR3 spans 13 residues. The CDR3 sequence: CASTSRVTDTQYF. For the CDR3, the DNA is TGTGCCAGCACCTCTAGGGTGACAGATACGCAGTATTTT.

This clonotype was found many times. The chain links TRBV29-1 to TRBJ1-2, with 10 positions matching TRBD1. V gave up 6 bases and J gave up 3 bases; unmatched junction bases: 7. This CDR3 region has 14 residues. Germline-derived CDR1 and CDR2 are SQVTM and ANQGSEA. In DNA form, the CDR3 reads TGCAGCGTCCGTGACAGGGGGCGCGACTATGGCTACACCTTC. This gives the protein CSVRDRGRDYGYTF.

This clonotype was observed a handful of times. Written as DNA, the CDR3 is TGTGCCAGCAGGGACCGCTACTCCTACGAGCAGTACTTC. Translated, it gives CASRDRYSYEQYF. The chain couples TRBV14 to TRBJ2-7, with D uncertain. V lost 6 bases to trimming and J lost 0 bases, with 9 bases between them. The CDR3 contains 13 residues. Germline values: CDR1 SGHDN, CDR2 FVKESK.

This clonotype has at least ten counts. The chain has TRBV28 and TRBJ2-7; no firm D call. V lost 4 bases and J lost 2, with 18 bases in between. Germline CDR1 reads MDHEN; CDR2 reads SYDVKM. The CDR3 spans 16 residues. CDR3: CASSYLKGRAAYEQYF. CDR3 DNA: TGTGCCAGCAGTTATTTAAAAGGAAGAGCAGCCTACGAGCAGTACTTC.

This clonotype was observed at least ten times. V gene TRBV7-9 combines with J gene TRBJ2-1, with a weak D call TRBD2 (5 bases). V lost 0 bases, J lost 5 bases, and 5 bases lay in between. The length of the CDR3 is 13 residues. The germline V gene has CDR1 SEHNR and CDR2 FQNEAQ (reference sequence). The DNA for the CDR3 is TGTGCCAGCAGCTTAGCGGGAGACAATGAGCAGTTCTTC. Protein sequence: CASSLAGDNEQFF.

This clonotype was counted many times. The chain is built from TRBV12-3 or TRBV12-4 and TRBJ2-1; TRBD2 aligns across 10 bases. V was clipped by 5 bases and J by 8 bases; unmatched bases: 6. The CDR3 spans 14 residues. CDR3: CASSQAGGPDEQFF. The CDR3 DNA sequence: TGTGCCAGCAGTCAAGCGGGAGGGCCGGATGAGCAGTTCTTC.

The chain is built from TRBV20-1 and TRBJ2-2, with 7 bases identical to TRBD1. The CDR3 covers 13 residues. V was pared by 4 bases and J by 6 bases, with 5 bases of the junction left unmatched. Per germline, CDR1 DFQATT and CDR2 SNEGSKA (reference sequence). The CDR3 DNA reads TGCAGTGCTAAGGGGGCCTACGCCGGGGAGCTGTTTTTT. Its translation is CSAKGAYAGELFF.

J is TRBJ1-3 and V is TRBV7-2; the match to TRBD1 covers 7 bases. The germline gives CDR1 SGHTA, CDR2 FQGNSA. The CDR3 contains 15 residues. V shed 5 bases and J 0 bases; nucleotides not matched to a gene: 4. CDR3 in DNA: TGTGCCAGCAGCCACAGGGGCGGCTCTGGAAACACCATATATTTT. Protein product: CASSHRGGSGNTIYF.

This clonotype was observed a few times. The chain is built from TRBV19 and TRBJ2-3; D is ambiguous. The CDR3 loop spans 13 amino acids. Germline CDR1 reads LNHDA; CDR2 reads SQIVND (reference sequence). V lost 3 bases to trimming and J lost 0 bases, with 4 bases between them. The CDR3 spells CASSIWSTDTQYF. In DNA form, the CDR3 reads TGTGCCAGTAGTATTTGGAGCACAGATACGCAGTATTTT.